This is a list of T cell receptor beta chains from one sample in a study of T cell responses to AZD1222 COVID-19 vaccine. The method was immunoSEQ multiplex PCR; TCRdb's version includes in-frame clones alone and lacks a portion of them. The sample holds more than 130,000 clones, about nine tenths seen once. This material consisted of peripheral blood, taken on day 0 of AZD1222 vaccination. These receptor sequences come from an adult in good health. The CDR3 runs from the conserved cysteine through the conserved F or W. A D gene is named only where the DNA matches it firmly. Rows may omit the clone size; those that give it use once, few, many or a size class.

>TRBJ2-7|TRBD2|NA|TRBV4-1
TGCGCCAGCAGCCAAGATCCCCGACTAGCGGGACTACCTAGCTCCTACGAGCAGTACTTC
CASSQDPRLAGLPSSYEQYF
>TRBJ1-2|NA|NA|TRBV6-5
TGTGCCAGCAGTTACTCGGGAAGGGAGGATGGCTACACCTTC
CASSYSGREDGYTF
>TRBJ2-1|NA|NA|TRBV5-1
TGCGCCAGCAGCTATAGGGCGGACAATGAGCAGTTCTTC
CASSYRADNEQFF
>TRBJ2-5|NA|NA|TRBV25-1
TGTGCCAGCAGGTGGGGAGAGACCCAGTACTTC
CASRWGETQYF
>TRBJ1-3|NA|once|TRBV7-9
TGTGCCAGCAGCTTTGAGGGGACTGGAAACACCATATATTTT
CASSFEGTGNTIYF
>TRBJ1-5|NA|few|TRBV27
TGTGCCAGCAGTTTATATGCAGATCAACCCCAGCATTTT
CASSLYADQPQHF
>TRBJ1-2|NA|few|TRBV3-1/TRBV3-2
TGTGCCAGCAGCCCCCCCGGGATAAGTCAGAGCGGCTACACCTTC
CASSPPGISQSGYTF
>TRBJ1-1|NA|NA|TRBV5-1
TGCGCCAGCAGCTTGGCCAACACTGAAGCTTTCTTT
CASSLANTEAFF
>TRBJ1-1|TRBD1|NA|TRBV6-6
TGTGCCAGCAGCGACAGGGGTGGGACTGAAGCTTTCTTT
CASSDRGGTEAFF
>TRBJ1-2|NA|few|TRBV4-2
TGTGCCAGCAGCCAAACGAGGGGTTCTGGCTACACCTTC
CASSQTRGSGYTF
>TRBJ1-1|TRBD1|NA|TRBV3-1/TRBV3-2
TGTGCCAGCAGCCAAGATCCCCAGGGGGGGGCTTTCTTT
CASSQDPQGGAFF
>TRBJ1-2|NA|NA|TRBV29-1
TGCAGCGTTGAATCGGGACGGGAACGGGGCTATGGCTACACCTTC
CSVESGRERGYGYTF
>TRBJ1-1|TRBD1|NA|TRBV7-2
TGTGCCAGCGCGCGAGACAGGGTAGGCACTGAAGCTTTCTTT
CASARDRVGTEAFF
>TRBJ1-1|NA|NA|TRBV4-2
TGTGCCAGCAGCCAAGATGTCAGCACTGAAGCTTTCTTT
CASSQDVSTEAFF
>TRBJ2-5|TRBD1|NA|TRBV10-3
TGTGCCACCCAGGCTCGGGGGGACAGGGAAGAGACCCAGTACTTC
CATQARGDREETQYF
>TRBJ2-7|TRBD2|few|TRBV5-1
TGCGCCAGCAGCTGGGCGCGGACTAGCGGGGGCGAGCAGTACTTC
CASSWARTSGGEQYF
>TRBJ2-1|TRBD1|few|TRBV6-5
TGTGCCAGCCGCCCGACAGGGAGCGAGCAGTTCTTC
CASRPTGSEQFF
>TRBJ2-1|TRBD2|NA|TRBV7-9
TGTGCCAGCAGCTGGGCTAGCGGTATGGATGAGCAGTTCTTC
CASSWASGMDEQFF
>TRBJ1-1|NA|once|TRBV28
TGTGCCAGCAGTTTCGGACTGCAAGTAGCTTTCTTT
CASSFGLQVAFF
>TRBJ2-1|NA|NA|TRBV2
TGTGCCAGCAGTTTACCTCGCGGCTCCTACAATGAGCAGTTCTTC
CASSLPRGSYNEQFF
>TRBJ2-3|TRBD2|NA|TRBV6-5
TGTGCCAGCACCTCGGGACTAGGCACAGATACGCAGTATTTT
CASTSGLGTDTQYF
>TRBJ1-5|NA|NA|TRBV9
TGTGCCAGCAGCCGGGGGGTGGAGAATCAGCCCCAGCATTTT
CASSRGVENQPQHF